This T cell receptor beta chain was recorded in a study of blood T cell repertoires in COVID-19. At the level of the study: Samples taken during acute and convalescent COVID-19 were collected in the United States, Italy and Spain.

The table came from immunoSEQ multiplex PCR; TCRdb's copy has only in-frame clones and leaves some out. The sample gives around 170,000 clones, approximately 90% of which show up once; approximately 2% is in the top ten. Looked up from germline, CDR1 is SGHTS and CDR2 is YDEGEE. V dropped 1 base and J dropped 2; count of bases not matched to a gene: 5. The CDR3 runs 16 residues. The specimen was peripheral blood. This TCR came from a man aged 18 to 35 who had recovered from COVID-19. This chain joins TRBV5-8 and TRBJ1-2; 10 bases line up with TRBD1. CDR3: CASSLRGDRGNYGYTF. The CDR3, as DNA: TGTGCCAGCAGCTTGAGAGGGGACAGGGGAAACTATGGCTACACCTTC.